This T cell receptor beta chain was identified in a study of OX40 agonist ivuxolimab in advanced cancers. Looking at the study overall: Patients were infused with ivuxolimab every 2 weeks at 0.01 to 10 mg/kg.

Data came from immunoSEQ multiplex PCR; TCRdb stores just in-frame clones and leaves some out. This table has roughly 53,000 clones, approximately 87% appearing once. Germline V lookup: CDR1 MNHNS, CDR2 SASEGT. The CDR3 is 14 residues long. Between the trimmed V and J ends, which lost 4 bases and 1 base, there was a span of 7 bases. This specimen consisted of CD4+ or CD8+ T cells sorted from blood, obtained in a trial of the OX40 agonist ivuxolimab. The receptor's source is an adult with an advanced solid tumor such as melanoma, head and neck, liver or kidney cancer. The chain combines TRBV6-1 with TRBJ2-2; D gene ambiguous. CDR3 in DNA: TGTGCCAGCAGTGCCAGTCTGAACACCGGGGAGCTGTTTTTT. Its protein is CASSASLNTGELFF.